The 32 T cell receptor beta chains below were found in one sample sequenced in a study of memory CD4+ T cells and cytomegalovirus serostatus. The method was immunoSEQ multiplex PCR; TCRdb's version includes in-frame clones alone and lacks a portion of them. The sample contains 56,000 or so clones, about 81% of which appear only once. The sort gate was single viable CD3+CD4+CD8-CD45RO+ cells for memory CD4+ T cells. The sample taken for sequencing was memory CD4+ T cells from blood. The receptors were sampled from an adult in good health and CMV-seronegative.

This clone has a single count. The rearrangement uses TRBV27 and TRBJ2-5; D is perhaps TRBD1 (5 bases). Per germline, CDR1 MNHEY and CDR2 SMNVEV (reference sequence). V was shortened by 5 bases and J by 1 base, with 11 bases between the two germline ends. The CDR3 contains 14 residues. CDR3 sequence reads: CASSPYRPQETQYF. The CDR3 nucleotides read TGTGCCAGCAGTCCCTACAGGCCCCAAGAGACCCAGTACTTC.

The chain recombines TRBV10-3 with TRBJ1-4; D gene ambiguous. Trimming shortened V by 0 bases and J by 7 bases, and 6 bases separated the two germline ends. The CDR3 sequence is 13 residues long. Per germline, CDR1 ENHRY and CDR2 SYGVKD. The CDR3 DNA follows: TGTGCCATCAGTGAGTCGGGAAGTGAAAAACTGTTTTTT. Amino acid sequence: CAISESGSEKLFF.

CDR3: CASSEIGQQHQPQHF. Written as DNA, the CDR3 is TGTGCCAGCAGTGAAATAGGACAGCAGCATCAGCCCCAGCATTTT. The chain couples TRBV6-1 to TRBJ1-5; D may be TRBD1 (6 bases). The CDR3 runs to 15 residues. Germline V gene lookup returns CDR1 MNHNS and CDR2 SASEGT. V lost 2 bases and J 5 bases, leaving 13 bases between the germline ends.

CDR3 DNA: TGTGCCAGCAGTCAGGACAGGGTGAACACCGGGGAGCTGTTTTTT. Its translation is CASSQDRVNTGELFF. This chain connects TRBV2 to TRBJ2-2; 8 bases fit TRBD1. The CDR3 consists of 15 residues. Germline-derived CDR1 and CDR2 are SNHLY and FYNNEI. With 5 bases clipped from V and 1 base from J, the junction kept 3 bases outside the gene matches. Using reference TRBV2 and TRBJ2-2 for the parts outside the CDR3, the full variable domain is EPEVTQTPSHQVTQMGQEVILRCVPISNHLYFYWYRQILGQKVEFLVSFYNNEISEKSEIFDDQFSVERPDGSNFTLKIRSTKLEDSAMYFCASSQDRVNTGELFFGEGSRLTVL.

This clone was counted a single time. The gene calls are TRBV5-1 and TRBJ2-5, with D perhaps matching TRBD1 or TRBD2 (5 bases each). CDR1 and CDR2 from the germline V gene are SGHRS and YFSETQ. V dropped 0 bases and J dropped 0 bases, with 12 bases sitting between them. The length of the CDR3 is 16 residues. The CDR3 protein is CASSLGGRGYQETQYF. The CDR3 coding sequence is TGCGCCAGCAGCTTGGGGGGCCGAGGGTACCAAGAGACCCAGTACTTC.

The chain joins TRBV9 to TRBJ2-6, with D possibly matching TRBD1 (5 bases). CDR1 is SGDLS and CDR2 is YYNGEE in the germline V gene. V gave up 0 bases and J gave up 0 bases, with 13 bases separating them. The CDR3 has 18 residues. The CDR3 protein is CASSVGVGHISGANVLTF. The CDR3 bases are TGTGCCAGCAGCGTAGGGGTAGGACATATCTCTGGGGCCAACGTCCTGACTTTC. The full variable domain, completed using reference TRBV9 and TRBJ2-6, is DSGVTQTPKHLITATGQRVTLRCSPRSGDLSVYWYQQSLDQGLQFLIQYYNGEERAKGNILERFSAQQFPDLHSELNLSSLELGDSALYFCASSVGVGHISGANVLTFGAGSRLTVL.

This chain joins TRBV29-1 and TRBJ2-3; the match to TRBD1 covers 7 bases. CDR1 is SQVTM, CDR2 ANQGSEA, per germline. With V trimmed by 1 base and J by 2 bases, 3 bases remained unmatched. The length of the CDR3 is 14 residues. The DNA for the CDR3 is TGCAGCGTTGAAGGGGACAGTCACACAGATACGCAGTATTTT. It encodes CSVEGDSHTDTQYF.

This clone showed up just a few times. This sequence joins TRBV5-4 and TRBJ1-4; TRBD1 matches at 12 bases. The germline gives CDR1 SGHNT, CDR2 YYREEE (reference sequence). CDR3 size: 17 residues. V lost 3 bases to trimming and J lost 6 bases; unmatched junction nucleotides: 9. This CDR3 is CASSSGTGGEIYEKLFF. The CDR3 DNA reads as TGTGCCAGCAGCTCCGGGACAGGGGGCGAAATTTATGAAAAACTGTTTTTT.

CDR3 in DNA: TGTGCCAGCAGCTTCCGGACAGGCTACTATGGCTACACCTTC. Translated: CASSFRTGYYGYTF. The chain recombines TRBV5-8 with TRBJ1-2; 7 bases are shared with TRBD1. This CDR3 is 14 amino acids long. V was pared by 2 bases and J by 3 bases, with 4 bases of the junction left unmatched. Germline assignment: CDR1 SGHTS and CDR2 YDEGEE.

J is TRBJ1-1 and V is TRBV7-2, with a possible D match to TRBD1 (5 bases). Germline values: CDR1 SGHTA, CDR2 FQGNSA. With 5 bases removed from V and 0 bases from J, the gap between germline ends came to 16 bases. The CDR3 totals 16 residues. CDR3 sequence (DNA): TGTGCCAGCAGCCAGGCGGGGCCGGGGATGAACACTGAAGCTTTCTTT. Translation gives CASSQAGPGMNTEAFF.

V is TRBV7-2 and J is TRBJ1-2; D possibly corresponds to TRBD1 (5 bases). Looked up from germline, CDR1 is SGHTA and CDR2 is FQGNSA. The V end was cut by 5 bases, the J end by 5 bases, with 9 bases between. CDR3 size: 12 residues. The CDR3 reads CASSPQGYGYTF. The CDR3 coding sequence is TGTGCCAGCAGCCCTCAGGGTTATGGCTACACCTTC.

This clone has just a few counts. The V and J genes are TRBV2 and TRBJ2-1; TRBD2 matches 11 bases. V lost 6 bases, J lost 6 bases, and 1 base stayed unmatched. This CDR3 has 13 amino acids. Germline V gene lookup returns CDR1 SNHLY and CDR2 FYNNEI. CDR3 region: CASRGLAVNEQFF. The DNA of the CDR3 is TGTGCCAGCAGGGGACTAGCGGTCAATGAGCAGTTCTTC.

The chain employs TRBV29-1 and TRBJ1-2, with 7 bases matching TRBD1. Trimming cost V 2 bases and J 10 bases; bases outside gene matches: 13. CDR1 is SQVTM and CDR2 is ANQGSEA in the germline V gene. This CDR3 comprises 14 residues. CDR3 residues: CSVESDRWAGVYTF. DNA for the CDR3: TGCAGCGTTGAATCGGACAGGTGGGCGGGTGTCTACACCTTC.

V usage is TRBV28 and J usage is TRBJ1-6, with D perhaps matching TRBD1 (6 bases). V lost 5 bases and J lost 7, with 15 bases in between. This CDR3 has 15 residues. CDR1 MDHEN and CDR2 SYDVKM come from the germline V gene. The CDR3: CASSPATGNNSPLHF. CDR3 DNA sequence: TGTGCCAGCAGTCCCGCAACAGGGAACAATTCACCCCTCCACTTT.

V and J are TRBV7-2 and TRBJ2-3, with 9 bases identical to TRBD1. The CDR3 consists of 18 residues. Germline values: CDR1 SGHTA, CDR2 FQGNSA. After removal of 2 bases from V and 7 bases from J, the junction contained 16 bases not matched to a gene. The CDR3 region has the DNA TGTGCCAGCAGCTTAAGGCGGCCTTCCGGGACAGGGAACCATACGCAGTATTTT. Translating it yields CASSLRRPSGTGNHTQYF.

The chain couples TRBV15 to TRBJ1-4; the D gene is possibly TRBD1 (5 bases). This CDR3 contains 15 residues. Germline V gives CDR1 LNHNV, CDR2 YYDKDF (reference sequence). The V and J ends lost 3 bases and 8 bases respectively, with 16 bases between them. CDR3 sequence reads: CATSSLDSPGEKLFF. The CDR3 nucleotides are TGTGCCACCAGCAGCCTTGACAGCCCGGGGGAAAAACTGTTTTTT.

V usage is TRBV6-1 and J usage is TRBJ1-2; the match to TRBD1 covers 7 bases. V lost 7 bases and J lost 8; bases outside the gene matches: 7. This CDR3 region has 12 residues. Germline values: CDR1 MNHNS, CDR2 SASEGT. The CDR3 region has the DNA TGTGCCAGCAAACAGGGGTTTCGGGGCTACACCTTC. This sequence encodes CASKQGFRGYTF.

This clone was seen more than once but under ten times. The V gene is TRBV12-5, the J gene TRBJ1-1, with TRBD1 matching 8 bases. Germline-derived CDR1 and CDR2 are LGHNT and FRNRAP. J was trimmed by 6 bases and V by 4 bases; bases with no gene match: 4. This CDR3 is built from 13 residues. The CDR3 loop is CASGSDRASEAFF. In DNA form, the CDR3 reads TGTGCTAGTGGTTCGGACAGGGCATCTGAAGCTTTCTTT.

The chain links TRBV28 to TRBJ1-2; the D gene is possibly TRBD1 (5 bases). Trimming pared 4 bases from V and 1 base from J, leaving 16 bases between. Germline assignment: CDR1 MDHEN and CDR2 SYDVKM. This CDR3 region has 16 residues. The CDR3 loop is CASSSPGGGFNYGYTF. CDR3 bases: TGTGCCAGCAGTTCCCCGGGGGGGGGTTTTAACTATGGCTACACCTTC.

The rearrangement links TRBV5-6 to TRBJ1-5, with 10 bases lining up with TRBD1. V dropped 5 bases and J dropped 5; count of bases not matched to a gene: 4. This CDR3 is 14 amino acids long. Germline V lookup: CDR1 SGHDT, CDR2 YYEEEE. In DNA form, the CDR3 reads TGTGCCAGCAGTAAGACAGGGGGCTATCAGCCCCAGCATTTT. Encoded protein: CASSKTGGYQPQHF.

V gene TRBV27 combines with J gene TRBJ2-3, with 8 positions matching TRBD2. V shed 6 bases and J 11 bases; nucleotides not matched to a gene: 4. The CDR3 totals 11 residues. The germline gives CDR1 MNHEY, CDR2 SMNVEV (reference sequence). The CDR3 DNA reads TGTGCCAGCAGCTTTAGCGGGGAGCAGTATTTT. It translates to CASSFSGEQYF.

The V and J genes are TRBV4-1 and TRBJ2-5, with 11 bases matching TRBD2. CDR1 is MGHRA, CDR2 YSYEKL, per germline. The CDR3 loop spans 17 amino acids. The junction had 8 bases not matched to a gene; V was cut back by 3 bases and J by 2 bases. As DNA, the CDR3 is TGCGCCAGCAGCCAGTCGCAAGTAGCGGGGGGGCAAGAGACCCAGTACTTC. Translated, it gives CASSQSQVAGGQETQYF.

The V and J genes are TRBV5-4 and TRBJ2-3; D is unclear. The CDR3 has 13 residues. Germline V gives CDR1 SGHNT, CDR2 YYREEE (reference sequence). Trimming removed 4 bases at V and 6 bases at J, with 12 bases between. The CDR3 bases are TGTGCCAGCAGCCCCCGATCCCTGGATACGCAGTATTTT. Its translation is CASSPRSLDTQYF. Looking up the rest from reference TRBV5-4 and TRBJ2-3 gives the full variable domain: ETGVTQSPTHLIKTRGQQVTLRCSSQSGHNTVSWYQQALGQGPQFIFQYYREEENGRGNFPPRFSGLQFPNYSSELNVNALELDDSALYLCASSPRSLDTQYFGPGTRLTVL.

The chain couples TRBV11-1 to TRBJ1-5; TRBD1 is a possible D gene (5 bases). Between the trimmed V and J ends, which lost 5 bases and 5 bases, there was a span of 19 bases. Looked up from germline, CDR1 is SGHAT and CDR2 is FQDESV (reference sequence). The CDR3 extends over 16 amino acids. The CDR3 DNA is TGTGCCAGCAGCAGAAGCCGGGACGGGGGGGATCAGCCCCAGCATTTT. Amino acid sequence: CASSRSRDGGDQPQHF.

The chain carries TRBV5-1 and TRBJ2-5; TRBD2 aligns across 10 bases. The CDR3 runs to 17 residues. Germline-derived CDR1 and CDR2 are SGHRS and YFSETQ. The V gene end was trimmed by 3 bases and the J gene end by 5 bases; junction bases not matched to a gene: 13. The CDR3 DNA sequence: TGCGCCAGCAGCTCGGGGTCGTTTAGCGGGGGGACGGAGACCCAGTACTTC. Protein: CASSSGSFSGGTETQYF.

The chain has TRBV19 and TRBJ1-2; D call uncertain. The CDR3 totals 16 residues. Deletions cut 5 bases from V and 0 bases from J, with 16 bases between. Germline V gene lookup returns CDR1 LNHDA and CDR2 SQIVND (reference sequence). The CDR3 region has the DNA TGTGCCAGTAGTGCCTCGGCACAAATCACTAACTATGGCTACACCTTC. Amino acids: CASSASAQITNYGYTF.

The chain uses TRBV4-3 and TRBJ2-2; D gene unclear. The CDR3 covers 13 residues. Germline CDR1 LGHNA, CDR2 YSLEER. The V gene lost 1 base and the J gene lost 8 bases, with 8 bases spanning the gap. The CDR3, as DNA: TGCGCCAGCAGCCAAGGGCCCAATGGGGAGCTGTTTTTT. This translates into CASSQGPNGELFF.

The chain recombines TRBV5-5 with TRBJ2-3, with 7 nucleotides matching TRBD2. The ends lost 2 bases at V and 1 base at J; junction bases unmatched: 4. The CDR3 has 15 amino acids. Germline V gene sequence: CDR1 SGHKS, CDR2 YYEKEE (reference sequence). CDR3 sequence reads: CASSLGAGGTDTQYF. The CDR3 DNA follows: TGTGCCAGCAGCTTAGGGGCGGGGGGCACAGATACGCAGTATTTT.

The chain couples TRBV11-2 to TRBJ2-1; weak D call: TRBD2 (5 bases). The CDR3 runs to 14 residues. The germline V and J ends were trimmed by 4 bases and 7 bases, with 14 bases remaining between them. Germline V gives CDR1 SGHAT, CDR2 FQNNGV. The CDR3 coding sequence is TGTGCCAGCAGCTCACTAGAGAGGGTGAATGAGCAGTTCTTC. It is translated as CASSSLERVNEQFF.

Of note for this clone: Within the sample, other DNA sequences also encode this same CDR3. The rearrangement uses TRBV5-6 and TRBJ1-4; 10 positions agree with TRBD1. CDR3 size: 14 residues. The V gene's germline CDR1 is SGHDT and CDR2 YYEEEE. V gave up 5 bases and J gave up 5 bases; unmatched junction bases: 3. Here the CDR3 DNA reads TGTGCCAGCAGTCCGGGACAGGGGAATGAAAAACTGTTTTTT. Its protein product is CASSPGQGNEKLFF.

The chain employs TRBV18 and TRBJ1-1; D not certain. Trimming took 3 bases from V and 1 from J, leaving 12 bases between them. Germline-derived CDR1 and CDR2 are KGHSH and LQKENI. The CDR3 sequence is 15 residues long. The CDR3 nucleotides read TGTGCCAGCTCACCGATTCCGGGCGAGAACACTGAAGCTTTCTTT. This sequence encodes CASSPIPGENTEAFF.

The V gene is TRBV6-5, the J gene TRBJ1-2; 8 nucleotides align to TRBD1. V lost 4 bases to trimming and J lost 0 bases; unmatched junction nucleotides: 4. CDR3 size: 15 residues. The germline V gene has CDR1 MNHEY and CDR2 SVGAGI. The chain's CDR3 is CASSSRQGPNYGYTF. In nucleotides, the CDR3 is TGTGCCAGCAGTTCTCGACAGGGGCCTAACTATGGCTACACCTTC.